Shown below are 23 T cell receptor beta chains from a single sample sequenced in a study of early T cells in non-severe SARS-CoV-2 infection. TCRdb processed the 5' RACE reads anew with MiXCR; each CDR3 protein has one entry. Here the sample spans about 46,000 distinct CDR3 sequences, about 5.3% being singletons. Material: whole blood, obtained at baseline. These receptors were obtained from an adult who was a healthcare worker with PCR-confirmed SARS-CoV-2 infection or an uninfected control (not recorded which).

Points on this clonotype: With a much larger clone just one base away, this may be a read error. As the CDR3 is not closed by the conserved phenylalanine or tryptophan, this likely results from a read error. The chain has TRBV7-9 and TRBJ2-4, with D perhaps given as TRBD1 or TRBD2 (5 bases each). The germline V gene has CDR1 SEHNR and CDR2 FQNEAQ (reference sequence). The CDR3 has 16 residues. V was trimmed by 3 bases and J by 2 bases, leaving 14 bases between them. CDR3 in amino acids: CASSFSVGVSKNIQYY. CDR3 bases: TGTGCCAGCAGCTTCAGCGTGGGGGTCTCCAAAAACATTCAGTACTAC.

This clonotype was observed at least ten times. V usage is TRBV5-4 and J usage is TRBJ2-3; a weak D match, TRBD2 (6 bases). V lost 6 bases and J 4 bases, leaving 24 bases between the germline ends. Germline lookup yields CDR1 SGHNT and CDR2 YYREEE (reference sequence). This CDR3 has 17 amino acids. The CDR3, as DNA: TGTGCCAGCACCATTACTGTCGGGGGAGGAGGTGCAGATACGCAGTATTTT. It is translated as CASTITVGGGGADTQYF.

This clonotype was seen only a few times. The chain carries TRBV13 and TRBJ2-2; the D call may be TRBD1 or TRBD2 (6 bases each). With 8 bases removed from V and 4 bases from J, the gap between germline ends came to 14 bases. Per the germline V gene, CDR1 is PRHDT and CDR2 is FYEKMQ (reference sequence). This CDR3 spans 14 amino acids. For the CDR3, the DNA is TGTGCCAGCTCCCGGGGGCGGAGCACCGGGGAGCTGTTTTTT. Encoded protein: CASSRGRSTGELFF.

The table lists this clonotype with many counts. The chain carries TRBV12-3 or TRBV12-4 and TRBJ2-1; D is perhaps TRBD1 (6 bases). The CDR3 runs 15 residues. The V end lost 10 bases, the J end lost 7 bases, and 23 bases lay between the germline ends. CDR3 sequence reads: CAIGIWGQGRNEQFF. CDR3 bases: TGTGCCATCGGCATTTGGGGGCAGGGCAGGAATGAGCAGTTCTTC.

This clonotype has a handful of counts. The J gene is TRBJ2-1, the V gene TRBV12-3 or TRBV12-4; TRBD1 matches at 8 bases. V lost 3 bases, J lost 12 bases, and 4 bases stayed unmatched. The length of the CDR3 is 12 residues. The DNA of the CDR3 is TGTGCCAGCAGTTTCCAGGGGGCTGGGCAGTTCTTC. Protein: CASSFQGAGQFF.

In its sample, this clonotype was seen many times. The gene calls are TRBV3-1 and TRBJ2-5; D is unclear. Trimming shortened V by 3 bases and J by 5 bases, and 4 bases separated the two germline ends. The CDR3 has 11 residues. Germline loops: CDR1 LGHDT, CDR2 YNNKEL (reference sequence). The CDR3 DNA reads as TGTGCCAGCAGCCAGGCGGAGACCCAGTACTTC. Amino acids: CASSQAETQYF.

In this sample, this clonotype turned up a few times. This rearrangement joins TRBV4-1 to TRBJ1-4; possibly TRBD1 for D (5 bases). Germline lookup yields CDR1 MGHRA and CDR2 YSYEKL. The V and J ends lost 1 base and 8 bases respectively, with 8 bases between them. There are 13 residues in the CDR3. CDR3 coding DNA: TGCGCCAGCAGCCAAGGGTCAGGGGAAAAACTGTTTTTT. It is translated as CASSQGSGEKLFF.

This clonotype was seen at least ten times. The chain has TRBV5-5 and TRBJ2-7; D might be TRBD1 (6 bases). Germline loops: CDR1 SGHKS, CDR2 YYEKEE (reference sequence). The V end lost 4 bases, the J end lost 3 bases, and 14 bases lay between the germline ends. The CDR3 is 14 residues long. The CDR3 here is CASSVDRIFYEQYF. The CDR3 DNA is TGTGCCAGCAGCGTAGACAGGATCTTCTACGAGCAGTACTTC. Supplemented by reference TRBV5-5 and TRBJ2-7, the full variable domain reads DAGVTQSPTHLIKTRGQQVTLRCSPISGHKSVSWYQQVLGQGPQFIFQYYEKEERGRGNFPDRFSARQFPNYSSELNVNALLLGDSALYLCASSVDRIFYEQYFGPGTRLTVT.

The sample holds many counts of this clonotype. The chain employs TRBV5-1 and TRBJ1-3, with D uncertain. Deletions cut 1 base from V and 4 bases from J, with 6 bases between. Germline values: CDR1 SGHRS, CDR2 YFSETQ. The CDR3 runs 13 residues. CDR3 coding DNA: TGCGCCAGCAGCTTGAAGTGGGGAAACACCATATATTTT. This sequence encodes CASSLKWGNTIYF. The complete variable domain, with remaining parts taken from reference TRBV5-1 and TRBJ1-3, reads KAGVTQTPRYLIKTRGQQVTLSCSPISGHRSVSWYQQTPGQGLQFLFEYFSETQRNKGNFPGRFSGRQFSNSRSEMNVSTLELGDSALYLCASSLKWGNTIYFGEGSWLTVV.

This clonotype was observed a few times. The chain employs TRBV4-1 and TRBJ2-5; 7 bases map to TRBD2. The CDR3 runs 18 residues. With V trimmed by 0 bases and J by 4 bases, 14 bases remained unmatched. CDR1 and CDR2 (germline): MGHRA, YSYEKL. The CDR3 DNA sequence: TGCGCCAGCAGCCAAGATATTTTCCTAGCGGAGGGGAGAGAGACCCAGTACTTC. Residues: CASSQDIFLAEGRETQYF.

This clonotype was picked up many times. This chain uses TRBV7-8 with TRBJ1-5, with D hard to call. Germline values: CDR1 SGHVS, CDR2 FQNEAQ. Between the trimmed V and J ends, which lost 5 bases and 4 bases, there was a span of 18 bases. The CDR3 has 16 residues. DNA of the CDR3: TGTGCCAGCAGCCCCTCTTCTCTAAGACCTAATCAGCCCCAGCATTTT. As protein: CASSPSSLRPNQPQHF.

This clonotype was detected ten times or more. This chain joins TRBV2 and TRBJ2-3, with D possibly being TRBD1 or TRBD2 (5 bases each). V was clipped by 3 bases and J by 1 base, with 14 bases between them. This CDR3 has 16 residues. The germline V gene has CDR1 SNHLY and CDR2 FYNNEI. The CDR3, as DNA: TGTGCCAGCAGTGAGGCCCTGGGGACGCGCACAGATACGCAGTATTTT. It codes for CASSEALGTRTDTQYF. Together with reference TRBV2 and TRBJ2-3, the CDR3 gives the full variable domain: EPEVTQTPSHQVTQMGQEVILRCVPISNHLYFYWYRQILGQKVEFLVSFYNNEISEKSEIFDDQFSVERPDGSNFTLKIRSTKLEDSAMYFCASSEALGTRTDTQYFGPGTRLTVL.

This clonotype has at least ten counts. This rearrangement joins TRBV11-2 to TRBJ2-3; TRBD2 agrees at 8 bases. CDR3 length equals 17 residues. After removal of 0 bases from V and 2 bases from J, the junction contained 7 bases not matched to a gene. Per the germline V gene, CDR1 is SGHAT and CDR2 is FQNNGV. CDR3 in DNA: TGTGCCAGCAGCTTAGAAGATACTAGCGGATCCACAGATACGCAGTATTTT. Amino acid sequence: CASSLEDTSGSTDTQYF.

This clonotype has a handful of counts. This chain links TRBV12-5 with TRBJ1-1; D gene unclear. Trimming pared 5 bases from V and 5 bases from J, leaving 18 bases between. The CDR3 is 15 residues long. The V gene's germline CDR1 is LGHNT and CDR2 FRNRAP. This chain's CDR3 is CASGQGGSGWTEAFF. Here the CDR3 DNA reads TGTGCTAGTGGTCAAGGAGGCAGTGGGTGGACTGAAGCTTTCTTT.

This clonotype occurred many times. This chain joins TRBV12-3 or TRBV12-4 and TRBJ2-3; either TRBD1 or TRBD2 may supply D (5 bases each). The germline V and J ends were trimmed by 8 bases and 15 bases, with 15 bases remaining between them. The CDR3 consists of 10 residues. CDR3 DNA sequence: TGTGCCAGCCGGGACGGGTCAACCTATTTT. Translating gives CASRDGSTYF.

This clonotype was counted only a few times. This chain uses TRBV3-1 with TRBJ2-3; no firm D call. The V end lost 1 base, the J end lost 0 bases, and 5 bases lay between the germline ends. The CDR3 runs to 14 residues. CDR1 and CDR2 from the germline V gene are LGHDT and YNNKEL (reference sequence). CDR3 loop: CASSQVLSTDTQYF. DNA for the CDR3: TGTGCCAGCAGCCAAGTCCTGAGCACAGATACGCAGTATTTT.

This clonotype was seen ten or more times. The rearrangement joins TRBV3-1 to TRBJ2-7, with unresolved D. Trimming left V 5 bases short and J 3 bases short, with 8 bases between. The CDR3 is made up of 12 amino acids. CDR1 is LGHDT and CDR2 is YNNKEL in the germline V gene (reference sequence). The CDR3 loop reads CASSYFLYEQYF. DNA of the CDR3: TGTGCCAGCAGCTACTTCCTCTACGAGCAGTACTTC.

In this sample, this clonotype turned up many times. Here the CDR3 reads CASSPGTVNTDTQYF. The DNA for the CDR3 is TGTGCCAGCTCACCAGGGACAGTAAACACAGATACGCAGTATTTT. The chain employs TRBV18 and TRBJ2-3; TRBD1 agrees at 7 bases. Germline assignment: CDR1 KGHSH and CDR2 LQKENI. This CDR3 is built from 15 residues. V trimming: 2 bases; J trimming: 2 bases; junction bases outside the gene matches: 4.

The chain uses TRBV29-1 and TRBJ2-7, with D perhaps matching TRBD2 (6 bases). Germline lookup yields CDR1 SQVTM and CDR2 ANQGSEA. The germline V and J ends were trimmed by 7 bases and 2 bases, with 15 bases remaining between them. CDR3 length equals 13 residues. CDR3 DNA: TGCAGCGGGAGGGACGGACTCACCTACGAGCAGTACTTC. Encoded protein: CSGRDGLTYEQYF.

In this sample, this clonotype turned up a few times. The chain joins TRBV30 to TRBJ2-1, with 7 bases aligning to TRBD2. Trimming took 3 bases from V and 4 from J; bases not matched to a gene: 6. Germline loops: CDR1 GTSNPN, CDR2 SVGIG (reference sequence). This CDR3 has 14 residues. The CDR3 here is CAWRRRERYNEQFF. The CDR3 DNA reads TGTGCCTGGAGGCGGCGGGAGAGATACAATGAGCAGTTCTTC.

The sample holds many counts of this clonotype. V usage is TRBV4-1 and J usage is TRBJ2-6; D not certain. V lost 1 base, J lost 0 bases, and 13 bases lay in between. Germline V gene lookup returns CDR1 MGHRA and CDR2 YSYEKL. The CDR3 sequence is 18 residues long. In nucleotides, the CDR3 is TGCGCCAGCAGCCAAGTGGATTTGGGAATCTCTGGGGCCAACGTCCTGACTTTC. It translates to CASSQVDLGISGANVLTF.

A few counts support this clonotype. The rearrangement uses TRBV5-1 and TRBJ2-7, with D perhaps TRBD1 or TRBD2 (5 bases each). Germline loops: CDR1 SGHRS, CDR2 YFSETQ. Trimming removed 8 bases from V and 2 bases from J, with 17 bases in between. The CDR3 loop spans 14 amino acids. The CDR3, as DNA: TGCGCCAGTACCTTCGGGACGGGTGCCTACGAGCAGTACTTC. Its translation: CASTFGTGAYEQYF.

At least ten counts were recorded for this clonotype. This chain connects TRBV6-5 to TRBJ1-2; possibly TRBD1 for D (5 bases). CDR3 length: 18 residues. In germline, CDR1 is MNHEY, CDR2 SVGAGI. V dropped 0 bases and J dropped 2 bases, with 19 bases sitting between them. The DNA of the CDR3 is TGTGCCAGCAGTTACTCGATTTCCGGCAGGGCACTCAACTATGGCTACACCTTC. Protein sequence: CASSYSISGRALNYGYTF.